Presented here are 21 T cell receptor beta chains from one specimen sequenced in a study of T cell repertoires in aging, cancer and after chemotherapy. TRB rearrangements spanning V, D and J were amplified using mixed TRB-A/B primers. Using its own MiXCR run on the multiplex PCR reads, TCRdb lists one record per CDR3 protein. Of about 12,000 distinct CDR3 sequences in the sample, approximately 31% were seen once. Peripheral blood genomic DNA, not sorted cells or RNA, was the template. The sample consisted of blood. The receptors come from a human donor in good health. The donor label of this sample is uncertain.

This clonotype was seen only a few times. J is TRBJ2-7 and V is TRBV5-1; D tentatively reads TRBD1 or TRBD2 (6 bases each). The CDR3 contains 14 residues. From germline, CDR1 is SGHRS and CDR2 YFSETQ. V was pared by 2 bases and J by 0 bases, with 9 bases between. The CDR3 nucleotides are TGCGCCAGCAGCTTAGGAGGGGGCTCCTACGAGCAGTACTTC. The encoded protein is CASSLGGGSYEQYF.

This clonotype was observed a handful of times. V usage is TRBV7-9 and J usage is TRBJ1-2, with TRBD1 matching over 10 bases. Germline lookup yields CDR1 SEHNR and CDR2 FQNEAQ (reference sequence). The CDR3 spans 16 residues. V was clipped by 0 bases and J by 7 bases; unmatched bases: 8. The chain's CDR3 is CASSLAGTGEIGGYTF. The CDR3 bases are TGTGCCAGCAGCTTAGCCGGGACAGGGGAGATTGGTGGCTACACCTTC.

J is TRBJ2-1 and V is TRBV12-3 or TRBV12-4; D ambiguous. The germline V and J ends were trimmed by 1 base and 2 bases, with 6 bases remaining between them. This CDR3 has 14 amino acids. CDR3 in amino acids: CASSLDSPYNEQFF. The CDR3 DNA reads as TGTGCCAGCAGTTTAGACAGTCCCTACAATGAGCAGTTCTTC.

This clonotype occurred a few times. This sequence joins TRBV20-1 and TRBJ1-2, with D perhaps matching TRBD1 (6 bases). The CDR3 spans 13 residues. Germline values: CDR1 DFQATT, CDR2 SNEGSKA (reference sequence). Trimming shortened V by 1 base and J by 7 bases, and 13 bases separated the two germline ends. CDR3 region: CSARGVGAGGYTF. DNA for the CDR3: TGCAGTGCTAGAGGGGTGGGGGCCGGTGGCTACACCTTC.

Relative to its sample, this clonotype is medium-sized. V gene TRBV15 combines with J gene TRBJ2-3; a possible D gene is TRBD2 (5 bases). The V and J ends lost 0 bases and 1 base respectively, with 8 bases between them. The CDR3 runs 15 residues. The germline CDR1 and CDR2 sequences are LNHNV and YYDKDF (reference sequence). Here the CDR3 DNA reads TGTGCCACCAGCAGAGAAGCGGTTGGCACAGATACGCAGTATTTT. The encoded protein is CATSREAVGTDTQYF.

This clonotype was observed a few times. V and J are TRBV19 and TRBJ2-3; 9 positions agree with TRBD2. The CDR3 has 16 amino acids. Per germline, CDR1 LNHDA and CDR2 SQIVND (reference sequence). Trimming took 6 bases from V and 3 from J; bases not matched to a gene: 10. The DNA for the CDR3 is TGTGCCAGTAGGGCCGAAGCGCGGGGGGGGACAGATACGCAGTATTTT. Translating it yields CASRAEARGGTDTQYF.

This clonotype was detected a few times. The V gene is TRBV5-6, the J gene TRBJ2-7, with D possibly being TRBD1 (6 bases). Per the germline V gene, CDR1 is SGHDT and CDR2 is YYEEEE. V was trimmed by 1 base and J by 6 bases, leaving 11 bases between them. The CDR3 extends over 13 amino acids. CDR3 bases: TGTGCCAGCAGCTTGACAGGGTGGGGCGAGCAGTACTTC. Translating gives CASSLTGWGEQYF.

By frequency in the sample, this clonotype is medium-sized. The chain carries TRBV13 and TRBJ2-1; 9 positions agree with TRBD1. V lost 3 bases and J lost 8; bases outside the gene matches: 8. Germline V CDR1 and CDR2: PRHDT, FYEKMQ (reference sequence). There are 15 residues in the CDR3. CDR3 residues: CASSFRDRAGDEQFF. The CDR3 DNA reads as TGTGCCAGCAGCTTTCGGGACAGGGCGGGGGATGAGCAGTTCTTC. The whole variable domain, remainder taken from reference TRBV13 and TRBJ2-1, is AAGVIQSPRHLIKEKRETATLKCYPIPRHDTVYWYQQGPGQDPQFLISFYEKMQSDKGSIPDRFSAQQFSDYHSELNMSSLELGDSALYFCASSFRDRAGDEQFFGPGTRLTVL.

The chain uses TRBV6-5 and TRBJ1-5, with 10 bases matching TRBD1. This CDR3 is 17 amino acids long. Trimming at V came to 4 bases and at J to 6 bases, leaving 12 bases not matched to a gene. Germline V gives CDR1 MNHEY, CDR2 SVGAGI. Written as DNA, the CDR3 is TGTGCCAGCAGTTTTATCCGGGACAGGGGAATTGGTCAGCCCCAGCATTTT. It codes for CASSFIRDRGIGQPQHF.

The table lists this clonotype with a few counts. The CDR3 DNA reads as TGCGCCAGCAGTGAATTCGGACAGCCCTACGAGCAGTACTTC. It encodes CASSEFGQPYEQYF. The chain uses TRBV10-1 and TRBJ2-7; weak D call: TRBD1 (6 bases). Between the trimmed V and J ends, which lost 3 bases and 2 bases, there was a span of 11 bases. The CDR3 consists of 14 residues. Germline V lookup: CDR1 WNHNN, CDR2 SYGVQD (reference sequence).

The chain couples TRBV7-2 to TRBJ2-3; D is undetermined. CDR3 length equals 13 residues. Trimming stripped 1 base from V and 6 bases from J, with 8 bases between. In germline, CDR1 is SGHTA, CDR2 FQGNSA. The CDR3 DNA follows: TGTGCCAGCAGCTTAGATTGGGGTGATACGCAGTATTTT. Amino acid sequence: CASSLDWGDTQYF.

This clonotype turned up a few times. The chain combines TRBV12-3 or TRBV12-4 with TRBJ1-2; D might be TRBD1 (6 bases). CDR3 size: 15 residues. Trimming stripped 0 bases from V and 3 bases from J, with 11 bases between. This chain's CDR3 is CASSLATGFYYGYTF. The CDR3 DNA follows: TGTGCCAGCAGTTTAGCGACAGGTTTTTACTATGGCTACACCTTC.

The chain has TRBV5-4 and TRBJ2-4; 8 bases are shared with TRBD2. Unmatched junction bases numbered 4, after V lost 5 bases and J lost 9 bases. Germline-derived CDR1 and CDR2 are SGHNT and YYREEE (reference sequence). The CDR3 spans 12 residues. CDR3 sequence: CASRSGLGIQYF. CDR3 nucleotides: TGTGCCAGCAGGTCGGGACTAGGCATTCAGTACTTC.

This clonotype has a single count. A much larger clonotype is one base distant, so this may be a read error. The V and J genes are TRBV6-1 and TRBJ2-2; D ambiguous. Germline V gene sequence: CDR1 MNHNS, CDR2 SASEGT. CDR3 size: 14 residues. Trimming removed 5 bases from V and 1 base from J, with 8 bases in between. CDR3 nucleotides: TGTGCCAGCAGTTACGGGCTGAACACCGGGGAGCTGTTTTTT. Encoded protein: CASSYGLNTGELFF.

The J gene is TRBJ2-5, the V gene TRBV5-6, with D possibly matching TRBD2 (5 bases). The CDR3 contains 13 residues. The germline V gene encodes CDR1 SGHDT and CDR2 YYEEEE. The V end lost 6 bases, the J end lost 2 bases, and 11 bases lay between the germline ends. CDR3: CASNGVGQETQYF. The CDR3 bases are TGTGCCAGCAACGGGGTAGGACAAGAGACCCAGTACTTC.

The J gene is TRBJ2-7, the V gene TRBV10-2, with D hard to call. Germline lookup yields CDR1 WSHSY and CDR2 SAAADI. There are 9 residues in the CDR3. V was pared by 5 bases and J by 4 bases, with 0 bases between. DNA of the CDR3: TGCGCCAGCAGTTACGAGCAGTACTTC. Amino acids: CASSYEQYF.

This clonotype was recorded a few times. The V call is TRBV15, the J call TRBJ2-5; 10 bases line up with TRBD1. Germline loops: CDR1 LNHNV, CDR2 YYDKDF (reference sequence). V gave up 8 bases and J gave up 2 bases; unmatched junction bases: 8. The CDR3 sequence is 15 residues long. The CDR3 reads CATREDRGVQETQYF. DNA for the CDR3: TGTGCCACCCGCGAGGACAGGGGGGTGCAAGAGACCCAGTACTTC.

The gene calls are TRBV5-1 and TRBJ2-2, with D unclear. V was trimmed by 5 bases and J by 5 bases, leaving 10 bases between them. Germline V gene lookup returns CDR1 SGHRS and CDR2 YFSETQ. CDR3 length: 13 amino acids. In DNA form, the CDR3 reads TGCGCCAGCAGAATGGACCAGACCGGGGAGCTGTTTTTT. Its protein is CASRMDQTGELFF. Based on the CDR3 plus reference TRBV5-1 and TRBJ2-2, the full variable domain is KAGVTQTPRYLIKTRGQQVTLSCSPISGHRSVSWYQQTPGQGLQFLFEYFSETQRNKGNFPGRFSGRQFSNSRSEMNVSTLELGDSALYLCASRMDQTGELFFGEGSRLTVL.

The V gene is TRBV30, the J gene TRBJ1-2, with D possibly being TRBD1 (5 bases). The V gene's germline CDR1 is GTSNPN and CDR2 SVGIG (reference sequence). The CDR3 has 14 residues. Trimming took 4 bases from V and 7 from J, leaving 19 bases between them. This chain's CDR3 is CAWTSVGGEGGYTF. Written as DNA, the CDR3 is TGTGCCTGGACCTCCGTGGGGGGAGAGGGTGGCTACACCTTC.

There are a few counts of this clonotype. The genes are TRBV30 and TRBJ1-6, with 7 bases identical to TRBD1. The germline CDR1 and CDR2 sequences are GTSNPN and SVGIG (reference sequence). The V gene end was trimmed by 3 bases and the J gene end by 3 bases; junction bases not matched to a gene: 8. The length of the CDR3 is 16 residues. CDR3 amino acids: CAWSDDRVGYNSPLHF. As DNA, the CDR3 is TGTGCCTGGAGCGATGACAGGGTCGGCTATAATTCACCCCTCCACTTT.

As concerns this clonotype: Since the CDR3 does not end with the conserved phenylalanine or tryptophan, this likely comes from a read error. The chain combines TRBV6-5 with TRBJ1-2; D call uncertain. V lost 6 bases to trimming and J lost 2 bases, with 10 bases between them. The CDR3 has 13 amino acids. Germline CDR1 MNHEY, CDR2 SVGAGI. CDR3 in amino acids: CASRPGVNYGYTL. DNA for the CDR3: TGTGCCAGCAGGCCCGGGGTCAACTATGGCTACACCTTG.